Following are 23 T cell receptor beta chains from one sample sequenced in a study of blood T cell repertoires in COVID-19 (dated by TCRdb to the early 2020s). Libraries were built with the immunoSEQ multiplex PCR assay. Imported from immuneACCESS, the table was reduced by TCRdb to in-frame sequences with V and J called. These copies leave out some clones; in studies compared against another copy, an unresolved V gene accounts for under half, and the cause of the remainder is not known. The sample contains 150,000 or so clones, approximately 90% of them found a single time. The ten largest clones capture under 4.5% of the sample. Sequencing was carried out using peripheral blood. These receptors came from a man aged 55 to 70 with COVID-19, enrolled during active disease.

The chain combines TRBV18 with TRBJ2-5; no clear D. The germline V gene has CDR1 KGHSH and CDR2 LQKENI. This CDR3 region has 15 residues. V gave up 2 bases and J gave up 2 bases, with 12 bases separating them. CDR3 nucleotides: TGTGCCAGCTCACCAATTCGAAACGAGCAAGAGACCCAGTACTTC. It encodes CASSPIRNEQETQYF.

The genes are TRBV6-5 and TRBJ1-3, with 7 bases fitting TRBD1. The CDR3 sequence is 14 residues long. Trimming at V came to 6 bases and at J to 4 bases, leaving 6 bases not matched to a gene. The V gene's germline CDR1 is MNHEY and CDR2 SVGAGI. For the CDR3, the DNA is TGTGCCAGCAGACTGACAGGGAAAGGAAACACCATATATTTT. Protein: CASRLTGKGNTIYF.

CDR3 region: CASSAIGDRGGGYTF. For the CDR3, the DNA is TGTGCCAGCAGCGCTATCGGGGACAGGGGGGGAGGCTACACCTTC. The chain has TRBV9 and TRBJ1-2; the match to TRBD1 covers 11 bases. This CDR3 comprises 15 residues. Trimming cost V 3 bases and J 8 bases; bases outside gene matches: 9. Looked up from germline, CDR1 is SGDLS and CDR2 is YYNGEE. The full variable domain, in which reference TRBV9 and TRBJ1-2 provide the parts outside the CDR3, is DSGVTQTPKHLITATGQRVTLRCSPRSGDLSVYWYQQSLDQGLQFLIQYYNGEERAKGNILERFSAQQFPDLHSELNLSSLELGDSALYFCASSAIGDRGGGYTFGSGTRLTVV.

The V call is TRBV30, the J call TRBJ1-1; D remains unclear. V was cut by 2 bases and J by 1 base, with 5 bases left in between. The CDR3 is 12 amino acids. Per germline, CDR1 GTSNPN and CDR2 SVGIG (reference sequence). Here the CDR3 DNA reads TGTGCCTGGAGTCTAGAGAACACTGAAGCTTTCTTT. This codes for CAWSLENTEAFF.

The chain is built from TRBV10-3 and TRBJ2-1, with D possibly TRBD2 on 5 matching bases. The V end lost 0 bases, the J end lost 6 bases, and 12 bases lay between the germline ends. Germline V CDR1 and CDR2: ENHRY, SYGVKD. The CDR3 totals 15 residues. The CDR3 DNA is TGTGCCATCAGTGAGTCTGAGCCCCGGGGCAATGAGCAGTTCTTC. As protein: CAISESEPRGNEQFF.

The chain uses TRBV29-1 and TRBJ1-5; TRBD1 might be the D (5 bases). This CDR3 is 12 amino acids long. From germline, CDR1 is SQVTM and CDR2 ANQGSEA. The V and J ends lost 3 bases and 9 bases respectively, with 12 bases between them. CDR3 nucleotide sequence: TGCAGCGTTGAGACAGCTAACGGGCCCCAGCATTTT. It yields the protein CSVETANGPQHF.

The sample holds one count of this clone. The chain employs TRBV9 and TRBJ2-7; D is perhaps TRBD2 (6 bases). Trimming shortened V by 4 bases and J by 6 bases, and 11 bases separated the two germline ends. The CDR3 has 12 amino acids. Germline V gene data show CDR1 as SGDLS and CDR2 as YYNGEE. In nucleotides, the CDR3 is TGTGCCAGCAGCCCGCAGGAGGGCGAGCAGTACTTC. Its protein is CASSPQEGEQYF.

The gene calls are TRBV5-1 and TRBJ2-7; 10 nucleotides line up with TRBD1. This CDR3 has 15 residues. The V segment lost 2 bases and the J segment 2 bases; nucleotides outside the gene matches: 4. Germline lookup yields CDR1 SGHRS and CDR2 YFSETQ. CDR3 DNA sequence: TGCGCCAGCAGCTTTTCTGGGACAGGGGCCTACGAGCAGTACTTC. It specifies CASSFSGTGAYEQYF.

V usage is TRBV19 and J usage is TRBJ2-2, with TRBD1 identical over 7 bases. CDR1 is LNHDA and CDR2 is SQIVND in the germline V gene (reference sequence). The CDR3 covers 15 residues. V dropped 6 bases and J dropped 6; count of bases not matched to a gene: 10. The CDR3 DNA follows: TGTGCCAGTAGCCGAATTTACAGGGGCGCCGGGGAGCTGTTTTTT. Its translation is CASSRIYRGAGELFF. The full variable domain, with the rest looked up from reference TRBV19 and TRBJ2-2, is DGGITQSPKYLFRKEGQNVTLSCEQNLNHDAMYWYRQDPGQGLRLIYYSQIVNDFQKGDIAEGYSVSREKKESFPLTVTSAQKNPTAFYLCASSRIYRGAGELFFGEGSRLTVL.

The chain has TRBV2 and TRBJ2-5; D might be TRBD2 (6 bases). From germline, CDR1 is SNHLY and CDR2 FYNNEI. V was cut by 7 bases and J by 3 bases, with 12 bases left in between. The CDR3 spans 13 residues. This CDR3 reads CASTGRIEETQYF. The CDR3 nucleotides read TGTGCCAGCACAGGGAGGATCGAAGAGACCCAGTACTTC.

The chain has TRBV2 and TRBJ1-5, with D perhaps matching TRBD1 (6 bases). Germline V lookup: CDR1 SNHLY, CDR2 FYNNEI. Trimming stripped 6 bases from V and 3 bases from J, with 18 bases between. The CDR3 has 16 amino acids. The CDR3 DNA reads as TGTGCCAGCAGGGTAAGACAGGTCCCACTCAATCAGCCCCAGCATTTT. Its translation is CASRVRQVPLNQPQHF.

The rearrangement links TRBV6-5 to TRBJ2-5; a possible D gene is TRBD1 (5 bases). This CDR3 has 15 amino acids. The V end lost 2 bases, the J end lost 4 bases, and 14 bases lay between the germline ends. The V gene's germline CDR1 is MNHEY and CDR2 SVGAGI. The CDR3 DNA sequence: TGTGCCAGCAGTTACGAATTCAGCAGGGCAGAGACCCAGTACTTC. Translating it yields CASSYEFSRAETQYF.

The genes are TRBV7-3 and TRBJ2-3, with 8 bases lining up with TRBD1. The CDR3 runs 12 residues. V trimming: 4 bases; J trimming: 9 bases; junction bases outside the gene matches: 3. Looked up from germline, CDR1 is SGHTA and CDR2 is FQGTGA. The CDR3 DNA reads as TGTGCCAGCAGCTCTAGACAGGGGACGCAGTATTTT. The encoded protein is CASSSRQGTQYF.

The J gene is TRBJ2-7, the V gene TRBV2, with D perhaps matching TRBD2 (5 bases). The CDR3 contains 13 residues. Germline CDR1 reads SNHLY; CDR2 reads FYNNEI. V was cut by 7 bases and J by 0 bases, with 10 bases left in between. The CDR3 here is CASNKDSSYEQYF. CDR3 DNA: TGTGCCAGCAATAAGGACTCCTCCTACGAGCAGTACTTC. Using reference TRBV2 and TRBJ2-7 for the parts outside the CDR3, the full variable domain is EPEVTQTPSHQVTQMGQEVILRCVPISNHLYFYWYRQILGQKVEFLVSFYNNEISEKSEIFDDQFSVERPDGSNFTLKIRSTKLEDSAMYFCASNKDSSYEQYFGPGTRLTVT.

This clone was detected once. The chain couples TRBV2 to TRBJ2-2; TRBD2 agrees at 14 bases. V lost 8 bases, J lost 1 base, and 6 bases stayed unmatched. The CDR3 has 17 residues. Germline values: CDR1 SNHLY, CDR2 FYNNEI. CDR3 amino acids: CASRVGLAGGNTGELFF. CDR3 sequence (DNA): TGTGCCAGCCGGGTAGGACTAGCGGGGGGGAACACCGGGGAGCTGTTTTTT.

The CDR3 nucleotides read TGTGCCAGCAGTTCGAGAGGGGGGGGGAGCACCGGGGAGCTGTTTTTT. Its translation is CASSSRGGGSTGELFF. The chain carries TRBV6-5 and TRBJ2-2; a weak D match, TRBD2 (7 bases). The CDR3 totals 16 residues. Germline-derived CDR1 and CDR2 are MNHEY and SVGAGI. V lost 4 bases and J 4 bases, leaving 16 bases between the germline ends.

The CDR3 here is CASSEAGTLAGVEQYF. The CDR3 DNA is TGTGCCAGCAGTGAAGCTGGGACACTAGCGGGGGTCGAGCAGTACTTC. The chain links TRBV6-1 to TRBJ2-7; TRBD2 matches 11 bases. Germline loops: CDR1 MNHNS, CDR2 SASEGT. The V and J ends lost 0 bases and 6 bases, in that order; junction bases with no gene match: 7. CDR3 length equals 16 residues.

The chain recombines TRBV19 with TRBJ2-1; 13 bases are a match to TRBD2. V dropped 1 base and J dropped 9; count of bases not matched to a gene: 12. This CDR3 has 18 amino acids. The germline V gene has CDR1 LNHDA and CDR2 SQIVND (reference sequence). The CDR3 DNA follows: TGTGCCAGTAGTATAGTCAGGACTAGCGGGGGCCCGGAGGGTGAGCAGTTCTTC. It is translated as CASSIVRTSGGPEGEQFF.

J is TRBJ1-1 and V is TRBV2, with TRBD1 as a possible D gene (6 bases). CDR3 length equals 15 residues. Trimming removed 6 bases from V and 1 base from J, with 15 bases in between. Germline V gives CDR1 SNHLY, CDR2 FYNNEI. The CDR3 region has the DNA TGTGCCAGCAGCGCCCCCAGGGGCGGGAACACTGAAGCTTTCTTT. Translation gives CASSAPRGGNTEAFF.

The rearrangement links TRBV6-5 to TRBJ1-1; no clear D gene. The CDR3 has 10 residues. With 10 bases removed from V and 1 base from J, the gap between germline ends came to 4 bases. Looked up from germline, CDR1 is MNHEY and CDR2 is SVGAGI. The CDR3 region is CATGNTEAFF. In nucleotides, the CDR3 is TGTGCCACCGGGAACACTGAAGCTTTCTTT.

The rearrangement links TRBV3-1 (or the pseudogene TRBV3-2) to TRBJ2-1; 10 positions agree with TRBD2. The V gene end was trimmed by 7 bases and the J gene end by 5 bases; junction bases not matched to a gene: 8. From germline, CDR1 is LGHDT and CDR2 YNNKEL (reference sequence). The CDR3 runs 15 residues. CDR3 amino acids: CASTHGLAGDNEQFF. CDR3 sequence (DNA): TGTGCCAGCACCCACGGGCTAGCGGGGGACAATGAGCAGTTCTTC.

This clone was seen just once. V is TRBV3-1 (or the pseudogene TRBV3-2) and J is TRBJ2-2, with 7 bases identical to TRBD1. Germline values: CDR1 LGHDT, CDR2 YNNKEL (reference sequence). J gave up 6 bases and V 5 bases, and 12 bases lay outside the gene matches. This CDR3 has 16 residues. The CDR3 DNA is TGTGCCAGCAGCAAGAGGACAGGACAAGGTCCCGGGGAGCTGTTTTTT. This encodes CASSKRTGQGPGELFF.

For this clone: Other DNA sequences from this sample encode an identical CDR3 as well. J is TRBJ2-1 and V is TRBV5-1; D unclear. CDR3 size: 15 residues. Trimming removed 0 bases from V and 2 bases from J, with 9 bases in between. Per germline, CDR1 SGHRS and CDR2 YFSETQ. The CDR3 region has the DNA TGCGCCAGCAGCTTGGGGCAGGCTACCTACAATGAGCAGTTCTTC. Translation gives CASSLGQATYNEQFF.